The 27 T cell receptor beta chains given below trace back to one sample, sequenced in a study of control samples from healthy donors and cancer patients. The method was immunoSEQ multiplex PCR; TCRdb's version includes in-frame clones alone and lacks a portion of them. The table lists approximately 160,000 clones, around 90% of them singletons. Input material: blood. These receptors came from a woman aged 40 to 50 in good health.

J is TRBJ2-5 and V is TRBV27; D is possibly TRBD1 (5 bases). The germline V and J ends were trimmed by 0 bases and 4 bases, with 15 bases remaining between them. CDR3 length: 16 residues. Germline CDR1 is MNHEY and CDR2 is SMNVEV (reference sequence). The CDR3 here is CASSLSNSFRGETQYF. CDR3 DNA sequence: TGTGCCAGCAGTTTATCGAACAGCTTTAGGGGAGAGACCCAGTACTTC.

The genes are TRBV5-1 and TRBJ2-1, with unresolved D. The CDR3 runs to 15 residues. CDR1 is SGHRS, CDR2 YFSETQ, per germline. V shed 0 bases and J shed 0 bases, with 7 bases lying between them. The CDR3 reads CASSLAASSYNEQFF. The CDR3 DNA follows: TGCGCCAGCAGCTTGGCTGCGAGCTCCTACAATGAGCAGTTCTTC.

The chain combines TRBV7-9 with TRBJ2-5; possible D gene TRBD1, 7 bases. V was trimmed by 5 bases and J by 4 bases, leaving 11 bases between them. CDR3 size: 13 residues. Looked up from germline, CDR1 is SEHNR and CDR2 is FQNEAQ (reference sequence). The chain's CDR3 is CASSQGGGETQYF. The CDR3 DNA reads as TGTGCCAGCAGCCAGGGGGGTGGAGAGACCCAGTACTTC.

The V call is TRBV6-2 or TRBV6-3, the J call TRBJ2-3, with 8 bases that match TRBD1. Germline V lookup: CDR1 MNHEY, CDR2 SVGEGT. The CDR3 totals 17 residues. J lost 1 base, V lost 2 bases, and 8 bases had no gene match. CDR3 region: CASSYPIDRGRTDTQYF. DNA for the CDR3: TGTGCCAGCAGTTACCCCATCGACAGGGGTCGCACAGATACGCAGTATTTT.

CDR3 in amino acids: CASSLYLQGALGNTIYF. The CDR3 DNA reads as TGCGCCAGCAGCTTATACTTACAGGGGGCGCTTGGAAACACCATATATTTT. The genes are TRBV5-1 and TRBJ1-3; 9 nucleotides line up with TRBD1. The CDR3 sequence is 17 residues long. The V and J ends lost 2 bases and 3 bases, in that order; junction bases with no gene match: 9. Germline CDR1 is SGHRS and CDR2 is YFSETQ.

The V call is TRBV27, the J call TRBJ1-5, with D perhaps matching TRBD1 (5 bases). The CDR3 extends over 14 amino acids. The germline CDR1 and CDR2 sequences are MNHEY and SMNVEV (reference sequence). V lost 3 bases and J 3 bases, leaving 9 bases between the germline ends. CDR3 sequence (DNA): TGTGCCAGCAGTTTTGAGGGGAACAATCAGCCCCAGCATTTT. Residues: CASSFEGNNQPQHF.

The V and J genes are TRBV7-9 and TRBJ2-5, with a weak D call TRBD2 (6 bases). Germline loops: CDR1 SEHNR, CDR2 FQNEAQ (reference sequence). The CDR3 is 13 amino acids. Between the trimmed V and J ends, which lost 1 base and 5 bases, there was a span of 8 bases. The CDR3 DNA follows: TGTGCCAGCAGCTTAGTCAGCGGGGAGACCCAGTACTTC. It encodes CASSLVSGETQYF.

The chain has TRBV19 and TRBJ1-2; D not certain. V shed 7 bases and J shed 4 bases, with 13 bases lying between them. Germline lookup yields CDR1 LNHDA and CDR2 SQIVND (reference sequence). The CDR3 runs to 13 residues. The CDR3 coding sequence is TGTGCCAGTATCTCACATGAAGTCTATGGCTACACCTTC. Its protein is CASISHEVYGYTF.

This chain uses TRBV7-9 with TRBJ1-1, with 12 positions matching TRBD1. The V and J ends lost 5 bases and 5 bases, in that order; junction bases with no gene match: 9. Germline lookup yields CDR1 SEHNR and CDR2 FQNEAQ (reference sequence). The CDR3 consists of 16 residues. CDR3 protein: CASSGSPGQGATEAFF. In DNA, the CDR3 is TGTGCCAGCAGCGGAAGCCCGGGACAGGGGGCGACTGAAGCTTTCTTT.

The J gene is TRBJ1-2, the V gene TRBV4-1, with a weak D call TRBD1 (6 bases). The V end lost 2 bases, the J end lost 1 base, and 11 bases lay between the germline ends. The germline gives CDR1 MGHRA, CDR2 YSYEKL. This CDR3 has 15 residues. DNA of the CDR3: TGCGCCAGCAGCCAAAATAACAGGGTTAACTATGGCTACACCTTC. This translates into CASSQNNRVNYGYTF.

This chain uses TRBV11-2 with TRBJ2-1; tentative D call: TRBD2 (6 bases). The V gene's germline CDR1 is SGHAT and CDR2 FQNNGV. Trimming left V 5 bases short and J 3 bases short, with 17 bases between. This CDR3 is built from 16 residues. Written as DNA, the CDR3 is TGTGCCAGCAGCCGCCTTTCGGAGGGAAGCTACAATGAGCAGTTCTTC. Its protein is CASSRLSEGSYNEQFF.

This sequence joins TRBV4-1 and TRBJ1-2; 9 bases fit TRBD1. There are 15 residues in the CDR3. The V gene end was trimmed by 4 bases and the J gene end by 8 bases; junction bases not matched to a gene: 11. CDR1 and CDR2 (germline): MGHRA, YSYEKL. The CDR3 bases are TGCGCCAGCAGCCCATCTCCGGGACAGGGAAGCGGCTACACCTTC. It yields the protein CASSPSPGQGSGYTF.

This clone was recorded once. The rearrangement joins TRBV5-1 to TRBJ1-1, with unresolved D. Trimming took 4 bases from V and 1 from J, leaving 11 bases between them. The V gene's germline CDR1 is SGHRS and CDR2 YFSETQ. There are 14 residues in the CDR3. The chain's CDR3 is CASSQWAENTEAFF. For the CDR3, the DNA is TGCGCCAGCAGCCAGTGGGCAGAGAACACTGAAGCTTTCTTT.

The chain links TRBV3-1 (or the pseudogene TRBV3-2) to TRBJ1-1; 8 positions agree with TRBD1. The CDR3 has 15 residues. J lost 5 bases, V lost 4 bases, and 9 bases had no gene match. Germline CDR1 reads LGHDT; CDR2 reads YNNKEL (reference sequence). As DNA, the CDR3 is TGTGCCAGCAGCCTTAGTCAGGGGGCGAGGACTGAAGCTTTCTTT. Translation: CASSLSQGARTEAFF.

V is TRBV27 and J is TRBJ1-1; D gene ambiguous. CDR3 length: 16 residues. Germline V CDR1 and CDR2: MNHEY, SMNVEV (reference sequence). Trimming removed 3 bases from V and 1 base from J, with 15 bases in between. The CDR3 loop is CASSLGGDTRNTEAFF. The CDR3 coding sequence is TGTGCCAGCAGTTTGGGAGGTGATACCAGGAACACTGAAGCTTTCTTT.

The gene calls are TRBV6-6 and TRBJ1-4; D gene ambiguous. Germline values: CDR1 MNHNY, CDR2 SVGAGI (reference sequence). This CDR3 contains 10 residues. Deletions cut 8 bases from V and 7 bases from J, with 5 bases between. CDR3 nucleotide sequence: TGTGCCAGCGAAGGTGAAAAACTGTTTTTT. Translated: CASEGEKLFF.

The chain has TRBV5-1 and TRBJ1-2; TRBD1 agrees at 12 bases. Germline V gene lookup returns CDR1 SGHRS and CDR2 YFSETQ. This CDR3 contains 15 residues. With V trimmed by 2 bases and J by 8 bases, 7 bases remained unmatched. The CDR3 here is CASSLPGTGGSGYTF. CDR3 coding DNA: TGCGCCAGCAGCTTACCCGGGACAGGGGGCAGCGGCTACACCTTC.

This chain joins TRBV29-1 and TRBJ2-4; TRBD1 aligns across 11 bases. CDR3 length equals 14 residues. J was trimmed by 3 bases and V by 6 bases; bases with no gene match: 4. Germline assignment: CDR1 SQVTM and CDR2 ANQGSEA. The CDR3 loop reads CSVGQGVDKNIQYF. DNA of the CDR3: TGCAGCGTGGGACAGGGGGTGGACAAAAACATTCAGTACTTC.

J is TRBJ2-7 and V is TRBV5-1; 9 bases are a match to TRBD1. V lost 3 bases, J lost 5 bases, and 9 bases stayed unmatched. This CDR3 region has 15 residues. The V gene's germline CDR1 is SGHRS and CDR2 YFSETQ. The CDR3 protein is CASSYDPGQGNEQYF. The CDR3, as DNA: TGCGCCAGCAGCTATGACCCGGGACAGGGTAACGAGCAGTACTTC.

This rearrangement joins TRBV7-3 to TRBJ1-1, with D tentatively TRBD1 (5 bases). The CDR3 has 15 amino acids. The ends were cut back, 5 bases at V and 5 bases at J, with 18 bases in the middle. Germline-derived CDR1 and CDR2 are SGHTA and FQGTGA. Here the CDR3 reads CASSPETAQGTEAFF. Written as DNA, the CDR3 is TGTGCCAGCAGCCCGGAGACAGCCCAAGGGACTGAAGCTTTCTTT. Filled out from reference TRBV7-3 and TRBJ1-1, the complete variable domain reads GAGVSQTPSNKVTEKGKYVELRCDPISGHTALYWYRQSLGQGPEFLIYFQGTGAADDSGLPNDRFFAVRPEGSVSTLKIQRTERGDSAVYLCASSPETAQGTEAFFGQGTRLTVV.

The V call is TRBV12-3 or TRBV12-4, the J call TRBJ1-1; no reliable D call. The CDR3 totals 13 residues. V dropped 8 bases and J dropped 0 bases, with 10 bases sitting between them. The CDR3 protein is CASWAVMNTEAFF. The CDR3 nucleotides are TGTGCCAGCTGGGCAGTCATGAACACTGAAGCTTTCTTT.

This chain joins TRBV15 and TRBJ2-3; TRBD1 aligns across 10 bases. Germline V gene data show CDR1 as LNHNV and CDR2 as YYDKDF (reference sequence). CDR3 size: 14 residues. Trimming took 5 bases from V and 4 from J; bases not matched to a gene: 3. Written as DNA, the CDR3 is TGTGCCACCAGCTTAGGACAGGGGGCAGATACGCAGTATTTT. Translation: CATSLGQGADTQYF.

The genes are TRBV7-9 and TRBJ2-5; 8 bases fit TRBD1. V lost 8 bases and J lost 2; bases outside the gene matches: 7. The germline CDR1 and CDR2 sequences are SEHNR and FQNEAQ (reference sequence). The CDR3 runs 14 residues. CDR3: CASWTGRRQETQYF. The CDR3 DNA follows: TGTGCCAGCTGGACAGGGAGACGACAAGAGACCCAGTACTTC.

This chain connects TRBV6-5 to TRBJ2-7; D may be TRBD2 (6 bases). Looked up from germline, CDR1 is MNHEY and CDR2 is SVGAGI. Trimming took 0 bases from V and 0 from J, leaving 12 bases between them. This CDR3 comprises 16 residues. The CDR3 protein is CASSYSPRGSSYEQYF. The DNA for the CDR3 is TGTGCCAGCAGTTACTCCCCCCGGGGGAGCTCCTACGAGCAGTACTTC.

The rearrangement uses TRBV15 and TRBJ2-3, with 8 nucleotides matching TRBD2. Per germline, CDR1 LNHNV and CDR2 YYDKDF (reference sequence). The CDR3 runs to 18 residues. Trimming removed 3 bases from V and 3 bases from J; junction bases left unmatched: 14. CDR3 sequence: CATSSILGSGGGTDTQYF. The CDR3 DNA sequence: TGTGCCACCAGCAGTATATTGGGAAGCGGGGGTGGGACAGATACGCAGTATTTT.

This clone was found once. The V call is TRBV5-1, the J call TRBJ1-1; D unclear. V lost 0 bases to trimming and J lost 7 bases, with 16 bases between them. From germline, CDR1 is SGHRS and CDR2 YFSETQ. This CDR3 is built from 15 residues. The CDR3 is CASSLAGGSPSEAFF. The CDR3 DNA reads TGCGCCAGCAGCTTGGCGGGCGGATCCCCAAGTGAAGCTTTCTTT.

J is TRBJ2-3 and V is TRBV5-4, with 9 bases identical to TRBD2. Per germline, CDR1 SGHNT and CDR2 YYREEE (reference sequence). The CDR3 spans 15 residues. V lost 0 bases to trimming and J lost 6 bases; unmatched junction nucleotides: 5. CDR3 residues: CASSLGSGGLDTQYF. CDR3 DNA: TGTGCCAGCAGCTTGGGTAGCGGGGGCCTGGATACGCAGTATTTT. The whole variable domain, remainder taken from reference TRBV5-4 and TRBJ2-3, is ETGVTQSPTHLIKTRGQQVTLRCSSQSGHNTVSWYQQALGQGPQFIFQYYREEENGRGNFPPRFSGLQFPNYSSELNVNALELDDSALYLCASSLGSGGLDTQYFGPGTRLTVL.